These 7 T cell receptor beta chains came from one sample sequenced in a study of T cell clones after liver transplantation. Only in-frame clones appear in the TCRdb table, and some are missing; sequencing was by immunoSEQ multiplex PCR. The sample consists of around 110,000 clones, about nine tenths of them appearing once. Sequencing was performed on CD4+ T cells from blood, taken 12 months after liver transplant. The source of these receptors is a human patient who received a liver transplant. The T cells may partly be graft donor cells.

This clone was seen a single time. This chain uses TRBV29-1 with TRBJ1-1; 9 nucleotides align to TRBD1. V was pared by 7 bases and J by 1 base, with 4 bases of the junction left unmatched. The CDR3 runs 13 residues. Germline V lookup: CDR1 SQVTM, CDR2 ANQGSEA. The CDR3 loop reads CSARTGANTEAFF. The CDR3 DNA reads TGCAGCGCAAGGACAGGGGCGAACACTGAAGCTTTCTTT.

The chain is built from TRBV30 and TRBJ1-4, with TRBD1 matching over 7 bases. The CDR3 is 15 residues long. V shed 5 bases and J 2 bases; nucleotides not matched to a gene: 8. In germline, CDR1 is GTSNPN, CDR2 SVGIG (reference sequence). The CDR3 protein is CAWSPGTETNEKLFF. DNA of the CDR3: TGTGCCTGGTCGCCTGGGACAGAGACTAATGAAAAACTGTTTTTT.

The chain uses TRBV25-1 and TRBJ2-7; D is possibly TRBD2 (6 bases). CDR1 MGHDK and CDR2 SYGVNS come from the germline V gene. The CDR3 contains 12 residues. The germline V and J ends were trimmed by 9 bases and 4 bases, with 13 bases remaining between them. CDR3 in amino acids: CARVEGAYEQYF. The CDR3 DNA sequence: TGTGCCAGGGTGGAGGGAGCATACGAGCAGTACTTC.

A few counts support this clone. This chain joins TRBV4-2 and TRBJ1-5; 7 bases agree with TRBD1. J gave up 3 bases and V 0 bases, and 2 bases lay outside the gene matches. This CDR3 has 15 amino acids. Germline CDR1 is LGHNA and CDR2 is YNFKEQ. CDR3 nucleotides: TGTGCCAGCAGCCAAGAGGGACAGTACAATCAGCCCCAGCATTTT. It specifies CASSQEGQYNQPQHF.

The chain recombines TRBV5-1 with TRBJ2-2; 8 bases are shared with TRBD1. The germline CDR1 and CDR2 sequences are SGHRS and YFSETQ. This CDR3 has 17 residues. The V and J ends lost 1 base and 1 base, in that order; junction bases with no gene match: 6. The CDR3 bases are TGCGCCAGCAGCTTGTTATCCGGGACAGGGAACACCGGGGAGCTGTTTTTT. Residues: CASSLLSGTGNTGELFF.

CDR3 coding DNA: TGCGCCAGCAGCACACAGGGGGCAGGCACCGGGGAGCTGTTTTTT. This codes for CASSTQGAGTGELFF. The rearrangement uses TRBV5-1 and TRBJ2-2; 9 bases map to TRBD1. Germline loops: CDR1 SGHRS, CDR2 YFSETQ. CDR3 size: 15 residues. V was clipped by 4 bases and J by 4 bases; unmatched bases: 5. Based on the CDR3 plus reference TRBV5-1 and TRBJ2-2, the full variable domain is KAGVTQTPRYLIKTRGQQVTLSCSPISGHRSVSWYQQTPGQGLQFLFEYFSETQRNKGNFPGRFSGRQFSNSRSEMNVSTLELGDSALYLCASSTQGAGTGELFFGEGSRLTVL.

This chain links TRBV25-1 with TRBJ1-1, with TRBD1 as a possible D gene (5 bases). CDR1 is MGHDK, CDR2 SYGVNS, per germline. The CDR3 loop spans 13 amino acids. V lost 7 bases and J 3 bases, leaving 12 bases between the germline ends. The DNA for the CDR3 is TGTGCCAGCACTAATCAGGGCTACACTGAAGCTTTCTTT. It codes for CASTNQGYTEAFF.